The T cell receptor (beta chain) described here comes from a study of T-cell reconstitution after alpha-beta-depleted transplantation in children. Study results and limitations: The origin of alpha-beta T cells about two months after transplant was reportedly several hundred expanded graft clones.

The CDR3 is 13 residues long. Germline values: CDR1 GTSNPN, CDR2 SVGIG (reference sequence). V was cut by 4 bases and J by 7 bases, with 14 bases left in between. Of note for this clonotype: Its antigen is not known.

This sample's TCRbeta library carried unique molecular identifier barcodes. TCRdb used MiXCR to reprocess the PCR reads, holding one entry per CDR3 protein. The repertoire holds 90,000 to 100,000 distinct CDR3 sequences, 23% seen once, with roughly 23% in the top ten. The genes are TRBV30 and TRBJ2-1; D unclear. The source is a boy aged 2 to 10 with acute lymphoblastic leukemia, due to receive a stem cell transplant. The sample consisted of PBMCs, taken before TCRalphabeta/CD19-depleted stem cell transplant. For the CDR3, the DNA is TGTGCCTGGAAAGCGCGAGAGTATAATGAGCAGTTCTTC. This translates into CAWKAREYNEQFF.